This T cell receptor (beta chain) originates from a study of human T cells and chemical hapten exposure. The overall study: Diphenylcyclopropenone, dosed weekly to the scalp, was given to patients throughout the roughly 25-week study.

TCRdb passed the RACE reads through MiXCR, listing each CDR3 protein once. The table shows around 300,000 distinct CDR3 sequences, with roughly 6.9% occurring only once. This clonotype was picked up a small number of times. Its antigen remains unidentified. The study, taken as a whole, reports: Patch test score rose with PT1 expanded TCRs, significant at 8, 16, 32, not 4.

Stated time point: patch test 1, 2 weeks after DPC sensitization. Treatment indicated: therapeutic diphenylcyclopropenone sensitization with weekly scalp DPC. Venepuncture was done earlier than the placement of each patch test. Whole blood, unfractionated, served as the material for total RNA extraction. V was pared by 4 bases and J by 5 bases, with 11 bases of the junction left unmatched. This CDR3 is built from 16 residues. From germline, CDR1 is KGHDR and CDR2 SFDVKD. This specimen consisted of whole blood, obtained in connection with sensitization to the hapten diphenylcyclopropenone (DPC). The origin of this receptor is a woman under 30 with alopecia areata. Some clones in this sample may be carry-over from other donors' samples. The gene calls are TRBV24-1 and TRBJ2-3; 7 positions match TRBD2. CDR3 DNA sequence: TGTGCCACCAGTGACCCCAGCGGGACCCAAGGAGATACGCAGTATTTT. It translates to CATSDPSGTQGDTQYF.